The clone carrying this T cell receptor beta chain was seen just once. TCRdb's table, derived via immunoSEQ multiplex PCR, lists solely in-frame clones and lacks some. The sample contains approximately 110,000 clones, about 70% of which appear only once. There were no recent acute infections or vaccinations among the donors, who were healthy HIV-negative adults. The source of the sample is a study of shared clonotypes between healthy human individuals. Germline CDR1 SGHRS, CDR2 YFSETQ. CDR3 length: 17 amino acids. Germline trimming cut 8 bases from V and 4 bases from J; bases unmatched to any gene: 17.

The source of this sequence is a woman younger than 45 in good health. The sequenced sample consisted of memory CD8+ T cells sorted from blood. Regarding subset: CD45RO+ cells pooled with CCR7-negative TemRA cells. The chain employs TRBV5-1 and TRBJ2-3, with TRBD2 matching over 9 bases. The CDR3 region is CASGISSGRPGADTQYF. The CDR3 nucleotides read TGCGCCAGTGGAATTTCCAGCGGGAGGCCCGGGGCAGATACGCAGTATTTT.